This entry lists 18 T cell receptor beta chains sequenced from one sample in a study of blood T cell repertoires in COVID-19. Libraries were prepared by immunoSEQ multiplex PCR; TCRdb keeps only in-frame clonotypes and omits some of them. The repertoire holds 130,000 or so clones, with 75% to 90% as singletons. The material sequenced was peripheral blood. All receptors come from a man aged 55 to 70 with active or convalescent COVID-19.

This chain uses TRBV6-5 with TRBJ1-6, with 7 bases that match TRBD1. In germline, CDR1 is MNHEY, CDR2 SVGAGI. CDR3 length: 15 amino acids. J lost 5 bases, V lost 0 bases, and 1 base had no gene match. CDR3 loop: CASSYSDRNNSPLHF. The CDR3, as DNA: TGTGCCAGCAGTTACTCGGACAGGAATAATTCACCCCTCCACTTT.

V gene TRBV2 combines with J gene TRBJ1-5; D might be TRBD1 (6 bases). Germline CDR1 and CDR2: SNHLY and FYNNEI. This CDR3 has 14 amino acids. V shed 4 bases and J shed 0 bases, with 7 bases lying between them. The CDR3 DNA follows: TGTGCCAGCAGTGGACAGGCTAGCAATCAGCCCCAGCATTTT. Translation gives CASSGQASNQPQHF.

This clone was recorded once. The chain links TRBV5-1 to TRBJ2-4, with a tentative D call TRBD1 (7 bases). The CDR3 totals 16 residues. Trimming pared 0 bases from V and 12 bases from J, leaving 22 bases between. Germline V gene lookup returns CDR1 SGHRS and CDR2 YFSETQ. The CDR3 sequence: CASSLETGDLGDPQYF. DNA of the CDR3: TGCGCCAGCAGCTTGGAAACAGGGGACTTAGGGGACCCTCAGTACTTC.

This chain uses TRBV7-3 with TRBJ2-1, with D possibly TRBD2 on 5 matching bases. The germline V gene has CDR1 SGHTA and CDR2 FQGTGA. Trimming cost V 5 bases and J 2 bases, with 19 bases left between them. The CDR3 is 17 residues long. In nucleotides, the CDR3 is TGTGCCAGCAGCCCTAGTGCGGGTATTGGCGCCTACAATGAGCAGTTCTTC. Translated, it gives CASSPSAGIGAYNEQFF.

A single count supports this clone. V gene TRBV5-4 combines with J gene TRBJ2-3; a possible D gene is TRBD2 (7 bases). Germline V lookup: CDR1 SGHNT, CDR2 YYREEE (reference sequence). V was cut by 7 bases and J by 0 bases, with 18 bases left in between. This CDR3 spans 16 amino acids. The CDR3, as DNA: TGTGCCAGCCCCTCGGGGGGCGACCCGAGCACAGATACGCAGTATTTT. Protein: CASPSGGDPSTDTQYF.

Comments on this clone: In the same sample, other DNA sequences code for this CDR3. The gene calls are TRBV6-5 and TRBJ1-1; 7 bases are shared with TRBD1. V trimming: 2 bases; J trimming: 6 bases; junction bases outside the gene matches: 6. CDR1 and CDR2 from the germline V gene are MNHEY and SVGAGI. CDR3 length: 14 amino acids. CDR3 coding DNA: TGTGCCAGCAGTTACACTGGGCAGGGGGCTGAAGCTTTCTTT. It specifies CASSYTGQGAEAFF.

The CDR3 is CASSLQGGTGELFF. The CDR3 region has the DNA TGCGCCAGCAGCTTACAGGGTGGCACCGGGGAGCTGTTTTTT. The genes are TRBV5-1 and TRBJ2-2; TRBD1 is a possible D gene (6 bases). Germline CDR1 reads SGHRS; CDR2 reads YFSETQ. The V end lost 2 bases, the J end lost 4 bases, and 9 bases lay between the germline ends. This CDR3 region has 14 residues.

V gene TRBV9 combines with J gene TRBJ2-2, with D possibly TRBD1 on 5 matching bases. With 3 bases removed from V and 8 bases from J, the gap between germline ends came to 11 bases. The CDR3 consists of 13 residues. CDR1 SGDLS and CDR2 YYNGEE come from the germline V gene. The CDR3 sequence: CASSEGSPGELFF. CDR3 bases: TGTGCCAGCAGCGAGGGGTCACCGGGGGAGCTGTTTTTT.

This clone was seen just once. This chain joins TRBV28 and TRBJ1-1, with D possibly being TRBD1 (5 bases). V was pared by 1 base and J by 1 base, with 7 bases between. The CDR3 is 14 amino acids. The germline gives CDR1 MDHEN, CDR2 SYDVKM. The CDR3 DNA reads as TGTGCCAGCAGTTTATTGACAGCGAACACTGAAGCTTTCTTT. Its protein product is CASSLLTANTEAFF.

The chain couples TRBV15 to TRBJ1-2; 7 bases are a match to TRBD1. The V gene's germline CDR1 is LNHNV and CDR2 YYDKDF (reference sequence). V was clipped by 6 bases and J by 8 bases; unmatched bases: 15. The CDR3 is 15 amino acids. Here the CDR3 reads CATRTRASGTEGYTF. The CDR3 nucleotides read TGTGCCACCAGAACGAGAGCGTCCGGGACAGAGGGCTACACCTTC.

The rearrangement links TRBV18 to TRBJ1-2, with TRBD1 matching over 7 bases. This CDR3 spans 15 amino acids. The ends lost 3 bases at V and 0 bases at J; junction bases unmatched: 4. Looked up from germline, CDR1 is KGHSH and CDR2 is LQKENI. The CDR3 protein is CASSPSGQANYGYTF. The CDR3 bases are TGTGCCAGCTCACCGAGTGGACAGGCTAACTATGGCTACACCTTC.

The genes are TRBV18 and TRBJ2-2, with D uncertain. The CDR3 loop spans 16 amino acids. V lost 1 base and J lost 0, with 9 bases in between. Germline assignment: CDR1 KGHSH and CDR2 LQKENI. CDR3: CASSPLAGANTGELFF. CDR3 coding DNA: TGTGCCAGCTCACCACTCGCCGGAGCGAACACCGGGGAGCTGTTTTTT. The entire variable domain, with the rest obtained from reference TRBV18 and TRBJ2-2, is as follows: NAGVMQNPRHLVRRRGQEARLRCSPMKGHSHVYWYRQLPEEGLKFMVYLQKENIIDESGMPKERFSAEFPKEGPSILRIQQVVRGDSAAYFCASSPLAGANTGELFFGEGSRLTVL.

J is TRBJ1-1 and V is TRBV6-5; 7 bases are shared with TRBD1. From germline, CDR1 is MNHEY and CDR2 SVGAGI. The CDR3 sequence is 14 residues long. V was clipped by 8 bases and J by 2 bases; unmatched bases: 8. The CDR3 nucleotides are TGTGCCAGCGGGATGACAGGGTCCAACACTGAAGCTTTCTTT. Translation: CASGMTGSNTEAFF.

This clone was seen only once. The chain joins TRBV9 to TRBJ1-2; 8 nucleotides match TRBD1. The CDR3 totals 13 residues. Germline CDR1 SGDLS, CDR2 YYNGEE. Unmatched junction bases numbered 7, after V lost 4 bases and J lost 8 bases. The CDR3 DNA reads as TGTGCCAGCAGCCCCGGACAGGGCGGAGGCTACACCTTC. Residues: CASSPGQGGGYTF.

V gene TRBV2 combines with J gene TRBJ2-7, with TRBD1 as a possible D gene (6 bases). V lost 8 bases to trimming and J lost 3 bases, with 14 bases between them. Per the germline V gene, CDR1 is SNHLY and CDR2 is FYNNEI. CDR3 length: 13 residues. The chain's CDR3 is CASGRDTVYEQYF. The CDR3 DNA reads TGTGCCAGCGGTCGGGACACTGTCTACGAGCAGTACTTC.

The genes are TRBV27 and TRBJ1-2; tentative D call: TRBD1 (6 bases). Trimming took 8 bases from V and 5 from J, leaving 12 bases between them. CDR1 is MNHEY and CDR2 is SMNVEV in the germline V gene (reference sequence). The CDR3 spans 12 residues. In nucleotides, the CDR3 is TGTGCCAGCGGTTACAGGGATTATGGCTACACCTTC. Its protein product is CASGYRDYGYTF.

This sequence joins TRBV7-9 and TRBJ2-7; 8 bases map to TRBD2. V was pared by 2 bases and J by 3 bases, with 3 bases of the junction left unmatched. Germline-derived CDR1 and CDR2 are SEHNR and FQNEAQ (reference sequence). CDR3 length equals 14 residues. The CDR3, as DNA: TGTGCCAGCAGCTTACACGGGACTAGCTACGAGCAGTACTTC. Translating it yields CASSLHGTSYEQYF. Based on the CDR3 plus reference TRBV7-9 and TRBJ2-7, the full variable domain is DTGVSQNPRHKITKRGQNVTFRCDPISEHNRLYWYRQTLGQGPEFLTYFQNEAQLEKSRLLSDRFSAERPKGSFSTLEIQRTEQGDSAMYLCASSLHGTSYEQYFGPGTRLTVT.

V gene TRBV24-1 combines with J gene TRBJ2-2; TRBD1 matches at 12 bases. After removal of 10 bases from V and 6 bases from J, the junction contained 5 bases not matched to a gene. CDR1 and CDR2 (germline): KGHDR, SFDVKD. This CDR3 region has 14 residues. CDR3 nucleotides: TGTGCCACTAGGGGACAGGGGGCATCCGGGGAGCTGTTTTTT. This translates into CATRGQGASGELFF.